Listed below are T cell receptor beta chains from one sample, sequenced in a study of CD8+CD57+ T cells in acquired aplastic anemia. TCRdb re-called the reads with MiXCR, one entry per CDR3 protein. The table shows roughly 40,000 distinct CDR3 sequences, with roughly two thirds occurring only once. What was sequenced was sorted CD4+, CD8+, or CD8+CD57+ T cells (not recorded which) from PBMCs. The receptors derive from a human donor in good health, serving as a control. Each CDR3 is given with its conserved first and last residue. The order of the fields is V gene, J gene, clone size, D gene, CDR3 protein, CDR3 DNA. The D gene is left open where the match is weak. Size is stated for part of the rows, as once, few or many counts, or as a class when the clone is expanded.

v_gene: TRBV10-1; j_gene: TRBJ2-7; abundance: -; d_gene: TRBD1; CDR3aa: CASSPGQGIYEQYF; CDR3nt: TGCGCCAGCAGCCCAGGACAGGGGATCTACGAGCAGTACTTC
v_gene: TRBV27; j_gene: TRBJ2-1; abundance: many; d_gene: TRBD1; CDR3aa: CASSLTGTGVNEQFF; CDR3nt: TGTGCCAGCAGTTTGACCGGGACAGGGGTAAATGAGCAGTTCTTC
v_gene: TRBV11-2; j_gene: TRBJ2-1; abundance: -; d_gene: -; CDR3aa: CASGVANEQFF; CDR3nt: TGTGCCAGCGGAGTAGCCAATGAGCAGTTCTTC
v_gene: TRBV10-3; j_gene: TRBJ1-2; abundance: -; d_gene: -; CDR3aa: CAISAGLLLVGYTF; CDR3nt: TGTGCCATCAGTGCAGGTTTGCTACTCGTCGGCTACACCTTC
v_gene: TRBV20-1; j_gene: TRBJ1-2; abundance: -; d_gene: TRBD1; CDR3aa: CSAFQGAEGYTF; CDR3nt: TGCAGTGCTTTCCAGGGGGCTGAGGGCTACACCTTC
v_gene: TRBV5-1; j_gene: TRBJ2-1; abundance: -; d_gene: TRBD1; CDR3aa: CASSLEGQGAGEQFF; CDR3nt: TGCGCCAGCAGCTTGGAGGGACAGGGGGCGGGTGAGCAGTTCTTC
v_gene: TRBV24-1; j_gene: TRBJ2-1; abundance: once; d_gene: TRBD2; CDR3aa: CATSDPKRLADVNEQFF; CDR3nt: TGTGCCACCAGTGATCCAAAAAGACTAGCGGATGTCAATGAGCAGTTCTTC
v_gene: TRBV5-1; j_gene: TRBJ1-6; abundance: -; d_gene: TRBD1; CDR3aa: CASSRQGDGNSPLHF; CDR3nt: TGCGCCAGCAGCCGGCAGGGGGACGGAAATTCACCCCTCCACTTT
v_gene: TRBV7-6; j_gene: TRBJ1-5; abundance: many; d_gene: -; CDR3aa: CASSPGTRNQPQHF; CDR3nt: TGTGCCAGCAGCCCCGGGACAAGAAATCAGCCCCAGCATTTT
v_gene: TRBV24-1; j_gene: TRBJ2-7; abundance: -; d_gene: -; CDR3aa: CATLCPASYEQYF; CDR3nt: TGTGCCACGCTTTGCCCGGCTTCCTACGAGCAGTACTTC
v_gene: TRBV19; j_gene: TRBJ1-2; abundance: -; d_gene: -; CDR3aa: CASTSGRTGIDGYTF; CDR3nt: TGTGCCAGTACATCTGGACGGACGGGTATAGATGGCTACACCTTC